The 22 T cell receptor beta chains below all came from one sample that was sequenced in a study of cytomegalovirus exposure and HLA in healthy donors (dated by TCRdb to between 2016 and 2019). The library was prepared using the immunoSEQ multiplex PCR assay. For the multiplex PCR, a mixture combining 60 forward primers for TCR Vbeta segments and 13 reverse primers for TCR Jbeta segments was used. This is the immuneACCESS table as TCRdb keeps it, with only in-frame sequences that have V and J called. A part of the clones is gone; compared with another copy, unresolved V genes explain less than half, and the rest is unexplained. For this sample the table gives more than 100,000 clones, of which around four fifths were detected only once. The ten largest clones add up to less than 4.5% of the sample. Input material: PBMCs. Every receptor here comes from a woman aged 40 to 50 in good health and CMV-seronegative.

The chain employs TRBV4-2 and TRBJ2-3; 8 positions match TRBD2. The CDR3 totals 17 residues. Germline V gives CDR1 LGHNA, CDR2 YNFKEQ. With 3 bases clipped from V and 0 bases from J, the junction kept 8 bases outside the gene matches. The CDR3 region has the DNA TGTGCCAGCAGCCAGTGGAGCGGGGGAGATAGCACAGATACGCAGTATTTT. It is translated as CASSQWSGGDSTDTQYF.

The chain carries TRBV7-2 and TRBJ2-7, with 8 bases identical to TRBD2. The CDR3 extends over 16 amino acids. J gave up 6 bases and V 0 bases, and 10 bases lay outside the gene matches. Germline loops: CDR1 SGHTA, CDR2 FQGNSA. The CDR3 reads CASSLAGSGGGTEQYF. The CDR3 DNA reads as TGTGCCAGCAGCTTAGCGGGGTCCGGGGGGGGCACCGAGCAGTACTTC.

In its sample, this clone was seen once. The chain recombines TRBV4-3 with TRBJ1-2; 7 nucleotides align to TRBD1. With 4 bases clipped from V and 4 bases from J, the junction kept 9 bases outside the gene matches. Per the germline V gene, CDR1 is LGHNA and CDR2 is YSLEER. This CDR3 comprises 15 residues. This CDR3 reads CASSPGTEAIYGYTF. DNA of the CDR3: TGCGCCAGCAGCCCAGGGACAGAAGCCATCTATGGCTACACCTTC.

This chain joins TRBV5-8 and TRBJ2-6, with D maybe TRBD1 (6 bases). Germline CDR1 is SGHTS and CDR2 is YDEGEE. The V and J ends lost 2 bases and 3 bases respectively, with 15 bases between them. CDR3 length: 17 amino acids. The CDR3 is CASSFSQGLFGANVLTF. As DNA, the CDR3 is TGTGCCAGCAGCTTTTCCCAGGGGCTTTTTGGGGCCAACGTCCTGACTTTC.

This clone has just a few counts. The chain has TRBV4-3 and TRBJ1-1; 7 nucleotides agree with TRBD1. V lost 3 bases, J lost 0 bases, and 7 bases stayed unmatched. The germline gives CDR1 LGHNA, CDR2 YSLEER. CDR3 length: 16 amino acids. This CDR3 is CASSQHLTGLNTEAFF. CDR3 bases: TGCGCCAGCAGCCAGCATTTGACAGGGTTGAACACTGAAGCTTTCTTT.

This chain uses TRBV9 with TRBJ2-5; TRBD1 is a possible D gene (5 bases). CDR1 SGDLS and CDR2 YYNGEE come from the germline V gene. The V gene lost 1 base and the J gene lost 2 bases, with 12 bases spanning the gap. This CDR3 is built from 15 residues. CDR3 sequence reads: CASSVSPTAQETQYF. The CDR3 nucleotides read TGTGCCAGCAGCGTATCCCCGACAGCACAAGAGACCCAGTACTTC.

There are a few counts of this clone. J is TRBJ1-2 and V is TRBV30; 8 bases agree with TRBD1. Germline V gene lookup returns CDR1 GTSNPN and CDR2 SVGIG (reference sequence). Trimming removed 2 bases from V and 2 bases from J; junction bases left unmatched: 34. CDR3 length equals 24 residues. This CDR3 reads CAWSRGDRRSWGGRPPPPNYGYTF. CDR3 coding DNA: TGTGCCTGGAGTAGAGGGGACAGGAGGTCGTGGGGGGGCCGGCCGCCCCCCCCAAACTATGGCTACACCTTC.

The gene calls are TRBV28 and TRBJ1-5, with TRBD1 identical over 10 bases. This CDR3 has 16 amino acids. Trimming at V came to 6 bases and at J to 7 bases, leaving 12 bases not matched to a gene. The germline V gene has CDR1 MDHEN and CDR2 SYDVKM. The CDR3 bases are TGTGCCAGCAGCTGGGGAGAGTGGACAGGGGGGCAGCCCCAGCATTTT. It yields the protein CASSWGEWTGGQPQHF. Complete variable domain (other parts from reference TRBV28 and TRBJ1-5): DVKVTQSSRYLVKRTGEKVFLECVQDMDHENMFWYRQDPGLGLRLIYFSYDVKMKEKGDIPEGYSVSREKKERFSLILESASTNQTSMYLCASSWGEWTGGQPQHFGDGTRLSIL.

The chain combines TRBV6-5 with TRBJ2-7; TRBD2 matches 7 bases. Germline V lookup: CDR1 MNHEY, CDR2 SVGAGI. With 4 bases clipped from V and 6 bases from J, the junction kept 12 bases outside the gene matches. The CDR3 runs 15 residues. Here the CDR3 DNA reads TGTGCCAGCAGTTCCCCCGGGACTAACCTGGGCGAGCAGTACTTC. This gives the protein CASSSPGTNLGEQYF.

This chain joins TRBV6-5 and TRBJ1-2, with D possibly matching TRBD1 (5 bases). This CDR3 is built from 14 residues. V was cut by 11 bases and J by 4 bases, with 20 bases left in between. CDR1 and CDR2 from the germline V gene are MNHEY and SVGAGI. CDR3 protein: CAPPPGRGAYGYTF. In nucleotides, the CDR3 is TGTGCCCCCCCGCCCGGGCGGGGCGCCTATGGCTACACCTTC.

J is TRBJ1-1 and V is TRBV28; D is perhaps TRBD1 (5 bases). CDR3 length: 17 residues. The germline V gene encodes CDR1 MDHEN and CDR2 SYDVKM. V was pared by 10 bases and J by 1 base, with 25 bases between. CDR3 DNA: TGTGCCACCGAGGAGGGCCGGGGACCCAGCGGGAACACTGAAGCTTTCTTT. Amino acid sequence: CATEEGRGPSGNTEAFF.

The chain links TRBV30 to TRBJ1-4, with D possibly being TRBD1 (6 bases). V was pared by 8 bases and J by 2 bases, with 9 bases between. Germline CDR1 GTSNPN, CDR2 SVGIG (reference sequence). The CDR3 length is 12 residues. CDR3 sequence (DNA): TGTGCCGGGGGGGCGACTAATGAAAAACTGTTTTTT. This sequence encodes CAGGATNEKLFF.

A single count supports this clone. The V gene is TRBV5-1, the J gene TRBJ1-1; no firm D call. This CDR3 is built from 15 residues. The V and J ends lost 4 bases and 7 bases respectively, with 20 bases between them. Germline CDR1 SGHRS, CDR2 YFSETQ. CDR3 coding DNA: TGCGCCAGCAGCCCCTCATTCCAAGCTGCGGGTGAAGCTTTCTTT. Translated, it gives CASSPSFQAAGEAFF. Complete variable domain (other parts from reference TRBV5-1 and TRBJ1-1): KAGVTQTPRYLIKTRGQQVTLSCSPISGHRSVSWYQQTPGQGLQFLFEYFSETQRNKGNFPGRFSGRQFSNSRSEMNVSTLELGDSALYLCASSPSFQAAGEAFFGQGTRLTVV.

This clone was recorded once. This chain joins TRBV7-2 and TRBJ1-1; D is possibly TRBD1 (6 bases). Per the germline V gene, CDR1 is SGHTA and CDR2 is FQGNSA. The germline V and J ends were trimmed by 7 bases and 4 bases, with 16 bases remaining between them. This CDR3 region has 14 residues. CDR3 in amino acids: CASTLQGGGTEAFF. The CDR3 nucleotides read TGTGCCAGCACCCTACAGGGAGGGGGCACTGAAGCTTTCTTT.

V is TRBV7-6 and J is TRBJ2-1, with TRBD1 as a possible D gene (6 bases). The CDR3 covers 19 residues. CDR1 is SGHVS and CDR2 is FNYEAQ in the germline V gene. The V end was cut by 5 bases, the J end by 0 bases, with 23 bases between. CDR3 nucleotides: TGTGCCAGCAGCCCTGGACAGCTTGCTGGGGGAGACTCCTACAATGAGCAGTTCTTC. This codes for CASSPGQLAGGDSYNEQFF.

CDR3 coding DNA: TGTGCCAGCAGCCTCGGACTTAGGGAGACCCAGTACTTC. It translates to CASSLGLRETQYF. The chain carries TRBV5-8 and TRBJ2-5; a possible D gene is TRBD2 (5 bases). The length of the CDR3 is 13 residues. V was clipped by 4 bases and J by 5 bases, with 12 bases between them. Germline CDR1 SGHTS, CDR2 YDEGEE.

The chain recombines TRBV11-2 with TRBJ2-3; D not certain. V lost 4 bases and J 0 bases, leaving 14 bases between the germline ends. The CDR3 is 16 amino acids. CDR1 SGHAT and CDR2 FQNNGV come from the germline V gene. The CDR3 nucleotides read TGTGCCAGCAGCTCAAGACAAAGCTCTAGCACAGATACGCAGTATTTT. This codes for CASSSRQSSSTDTQYF.

V is TRBV6-5 and J is TRBJ2-2, with 9 bases lining up with TRBD2. The CDR3 is 16 amino acids. V lost 0 bases to trimming and J lost 6 bases; unmatched junction nucleotides: 5. The germline gives CDR1 MNHEY, CDR2 SVGAGI. The CDR3 coding sequence is TGTGCCAGCAGTTACTCGGGGCGGGAGGGGGCCGGGGAGCTGTTTTTT. This gives the protein CASSYSGREGAGELFF.

The genes are TRBV6-5 and TRBJ2-7; TRBD1 matches at 12 bases. Germline values: CDR1 MNHEY, CDR2 SVGAGI. V shed 4 bases and J 6 bases; nucleotides not matched to a gene: 1. CDR3 length: 13 residues. The CDR3 DNA follows: TGTGCCAGCAGTTGGGACAGGGGGCGCGAGCAGTACTTC. Its protein is CASSWDRGREQYF.

The gene calls are TRBV11-2 and TRBJ2-7; 7 bases align to TRBD2. The V segment lost 5 bases and the J segment 1 base; nucleotides outside the gene matches: 11. The germline CDR1 and CDR2 sequences are SGHAT and FQNNGV. There are 16 residues in the CDR3. The CDR3 protein is CASSPSGRRGSYEQYF. The DNA of the CDR3 is TGTGCCAGCAGCCCTAGTGGCCGGCGGGGGTCCTACGAGCAGTACTTC.

This clone was detected only a few times. This rearrangement joins TRBV5-6 to TRBJ1-2, with a possible D match to TRBD1 (6 bases). There are 15 residues in the CDR3. Germline CDR1 and CDR2: SGHDT and YYEEEE. With 1 base removed from V and 7 bases from J, the gap between germline ends came to 17 bases. The CDR3 DNA reads as TGTGCCAGCAGCTTGAAGGCAGGGGATAGGAGTGGCTACACCTTC. Amino acid sequence: CASSLKAGDRSGYTF.

V and J are TRBV9 and TRBJ2-3; 10 bases are a match to TRBD2. The CDR3 has 16 amino acids. Germline CDR1 SGDLS, CDR2 YYNGEE. V shed 3 bases and J 0 bases; nucleotides not matched to a gene: 4. The CDR3 region has the DNA TGTGCCAGCAGCGCCACTAGCGGGACTAGCACAGATACGCAGTATTTT. This sequence encodes CASSATSGTSTDTQYF. Combining the CDR3 with reference TRBV9 and TRBJ2-3 gives the whole variable domain DSGVTQTPKHLITATGQRVTLRCSPRSGDLSVYWYQQSLDQGLQFLIQYYNGEERAKGNILERFSAQQFPDLHSELNLSSLELGDSALYFCASSATSGTSTDTQYFGPGTRLTVL.